The rows below give T cell receptor beta chains drawn from one sample of a study of cytomegalovirus exposure and HLA in healthy donors. TCRdb keeps only in-frame clones here, not all; method: immunoSEQ multiplex PCR. This sample has roughly 50,000 clones, with under 80% found just once. The sequenced sample was PBMCs. The receptors were sampled from a man aged 25 to 40 in good health and CMV-seropositive. CDR3s include the opening cysteine and the closing phenylalanine or tryptophan. The D gene is left open where the match is weak.

d_gene: -
j_gene: TRBJ2-7
v_gene: TRBV15
CDR3nt: TGTGCCACCAGCAGAGTTGGAGTCTACGAGCAGTACTTC
CDR3aa: CATSRVGVYEQYF

d_gene: TRBD1
j_gene: TRBJ2-7
v_gene: TRBV27
CDR3nt: TGTGCCAGCAGTACGGACAAACAGGGGGAGCAGTACTTC
CDR3aa: CASSTDKQGEQYF

d_gene: -
j_gene: TRBJ1-5
v_gene: TRBV7-2
CDR3nt: TGTGCCAGCAGCTTAGTCGCGGGTAATAGCAATCAGCCCCAGCATTTT
CDR3aa: CASSLVAGNSNQPQHF

d_gene: TRBD1
j_gene: TRBJ1-2
v_gene: TRBV29-1
CDR3nt: TGCAGCGTGGGTGACAGGGGCGGCTACACCTTC
CDR3aa: CSVGDRGGYTF

d_gene: TRBD2
j_gene: TRBJ2-7
v_gene: TRBV2
CDR3nt: TGTGCCAGAACCGAGGGGAGGGGCTACGAGCAGTACTTC
CDR3aa: CARTEGRGYEQYF

d_gene: -
j_gene: TRBJ2-3
v_gene: TRBV4-3
CDR3nt: TGCGCCAGCAGCCAATCATGGGCCGATACGCAGTATTTT
CDR3aa: CASSQSWADTQYF

d_gene: -
j_gene: TRBJ1-4
v_gene: TRBV7-8
CDR3nt: TGTGCCAGCAGCTGGGGACGGGGGAAAACTAATGAAAAACTGTTTTTT
CDR3aa: CASSWGRGKTNEKLFF

d_gene: TRBD1
j_gene: TRBJ1-1
v_gene: TRBV7-8
CDR3nt: TGTGCCAGCAGCTTCGGACAGGGCTATGGATTCGGCACTGAAGCTTTCTTT
CDR3aa: CASSFGQGYGFGTEAFF

d_gene: TRBD1
j_gene: TRBJ1-2
v_gene: TRBV5-1
CDR3nt: TGCGCCAGCAGCTTGGCGGTGACAGGGAACTATGGCTACACCTTC
CDR3aa: CASSLAVTGNYGYTF

d_gene: -
j_gene: TRBJ2-1
v_gene: TRBV19
CDR3nt: TGTGCCACTCTATCACCAGGCTTCTCCTACAATGAGCAGTTCTTC
CDR3aa: CATLSPGFSYNEQFF